This T cell receptor beta chain derives from a study of T cell responses to AZD1222 COVID-19 vaccine. Study-level points and caveats: Regions 160-218 and 743-854 dominated among vaccine-associated CD4 TCRs spanning spike. The donor group comprised mostly white British people and more females; the analysis possibly underestimated clonal diversity. Just a handful of AZD1222 recipients tested seropositive at baseline. Spike-specific TCR breadth and depth were elevated following two AZD1222 doses.

As for this clone: What it recognizes is unknown.

Repertoires were generated with immunoSEQ multiplex PCR, while TCRdb's copy carries only in-frame clones and drops some. The sample holds roughly 140,000 clones, around nine tenths seen once. The V and J ends lost 5 bases and 2 bases respectively, with 6 bases between them. This CDR3 region has 12 residues. Per germline, CDR1 MNHEY and CDR2 SVGAGI. The sequence derives from an adult in good health. V is TRBV6-5 and J is TRBJ1-1; D is unresolved. The sequencing used peripheral blood, collected on day 0 of AZD1222 vaccination. The CDR3 sequence is CASSRPNTEAFF. The DNA of the CDR3 is TGTGCCAGCAGTCGCCCCAACACTGAAGCTTTCTTT.